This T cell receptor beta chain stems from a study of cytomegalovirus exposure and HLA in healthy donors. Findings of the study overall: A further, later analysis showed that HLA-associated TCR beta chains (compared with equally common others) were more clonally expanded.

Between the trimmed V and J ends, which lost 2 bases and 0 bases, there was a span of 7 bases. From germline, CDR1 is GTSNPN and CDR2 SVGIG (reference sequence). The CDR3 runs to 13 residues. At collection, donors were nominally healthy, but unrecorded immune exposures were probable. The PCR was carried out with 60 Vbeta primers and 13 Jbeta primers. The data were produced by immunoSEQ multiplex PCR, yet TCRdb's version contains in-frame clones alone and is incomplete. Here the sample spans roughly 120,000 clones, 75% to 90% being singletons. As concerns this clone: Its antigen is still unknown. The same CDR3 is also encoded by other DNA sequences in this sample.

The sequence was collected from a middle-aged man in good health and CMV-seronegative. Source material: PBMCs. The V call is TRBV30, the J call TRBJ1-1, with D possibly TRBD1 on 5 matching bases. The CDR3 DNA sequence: TGTGCCTGGAGTAGACAGTTGAACACTGAAGCTTTCTTT. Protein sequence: CAWSRQLNTEAFF.